This T cell receptor (beta chain) was recorded in a study of T cells in women clearing cervical HPV infection. Background on the study: Cases' blood sampling followed lesion detection by median around 150 days (90 to 200).

V was clipped by 7 bases and J by 1 base, with 17 bases between them. This CDR3 spans 15 amino acids. From germline, CDR1 is SGHRS and CDR2 YFSETQ. The method was immunoSEQ multiplex PCR; TCRdb's version includes in-frame clones alone and lacks a portion of them. The sample totals under 20,000 clones. On this clone: The read stops 3 residues short of the end of the CDR3; the missing end is completed from the germline J gene.

The sequence came from a woman between 18 and 70 years old with a cervical HPV16 infection that either progressed to CIN3+ or cleared (not recorded which). The chain combines TRBV5-1 with TRBJ1-1; TRBD1 might be the D (5 bases). Material for sequencing was blood buffy coat. The CDR3 DNA, read in part, is TGCGCCAGCTCCGGGCCTCAAACAGGGAACACTGAA. It is translated as CASSGPQTGNTE. The full CDR3 sequence reads CASSGPQTGNTEAFF.